This is a list of T cell receptor beta chains from one sample in a study of T-cell memory formation after mild COVID-19. One entry per CDR3 protein results from TCRdb running MiXCR on the 5' RACE reads. The table records a few hundred thousand distinct CDR3 sequences, roughly 24% of them present only once. The sequenced sample consisted of PBMCs or a T cell subset sorted from them (not recorded which). The receptors were gathered from an adult woman who had mild COVID-19 (a few samples of this study predate the infection). Cell type and time point are not known. Both conserved end residues are part of each CDR3. A D gene is named only where the DNA matches it firmly. The listing skips clone size in some rows; elsewhere it reads once, few, many or a size class.

d_call: .; clone_size: .; v_call: TRBV4-1; j_call: TRBJ2-2; cdr3_aa: CASSQNRVDTGELFF; cdr3_nt: TGCGCCAGCAGCCAGAACAGGGTTGACACCGGGGAGCTGTTTTTT
d_call: TRBD1; clone_size: .; v_call: TRBV6-2/TRBV6-3; j_call: TRBJ1-1; cdr3_aa: CASSSNRDRVGTEAFF; cdr3_nt: TGTGCCAGCAGTTCGAACCGGGACAGGGTTGGCACTGAAGCTTTCTTT
d_call: .; clone_size: .; v_call: TRBV20-1; j_call: TRBJ2-7; cdr3_aa: CSARVPTSLEQYF; cdr3_nt: TGCAGTGCCCGAGTACCCACCTCACTAGAGCAGTACTTC
d_call: .; clone_size: .; v_call: TRBV10-2; j_call: TRBJ2-7; cdr3_aa: CASSVAGEAYEQYF; cdr3_nt: TGCGCCAGCAGTGTCGCAGGGGAGGCCTACGAGCAGTACTTC
d_call: .; clone_size: .; v_call: TRBV6-5; j_call: TRBJ1-1; cdr3_aa: CASRRAGNTEAFF; cdr3_nt: TGTGCCAGCAGGCGGGCAGGGAACACTGAAGCTTTCTTT
d_call: TRBD2; clone_size: .; v_call: TRBV7-9; j_call: TRBJ2-5; cdr3_aa: CASSPGSGGRETQYF; cdr3_nt: TGTGCCAGCAGCCCTGGCAGCGGGGGGAGAGAGACCCAGTACTTC
d_call: .; clone_size: few; v_call: TRBV29-1; j_call: TRBJ2-4; cdr3_aa: CSVGGPPGTKNIQYF; cdr3_nt: TGCAGCGTTGGAGGCCCACCGGGAACCAAAAACATTCAGTACTTC
d_call: .; clone_size: .; v_call: TRBV6-2/TRBV6-3; j_call: TRBJ2-1; cdr3_aa: CASSSPRLASNEQFF; cdr3_nt: TGTGCCAGCAGCTCCCCGAGGTTAGCGTCCAATGAGCAGTTCTTC
d_call: .; clone_size: .; v_call: TRBV6-5; j_call: TRBJ2-7; cdr3_aa: CASSYSRDVLEQYF; cdr3_nt: TGTGCCAGCAGTTACTCGAGGGACGTCCTCGAGCAGTACTTC
d_call: TRBD2; clone_size: many; v_call: TRBV6-5; j_call: TRBJ2-1; cdr3_aa: CASSRNVLARYNEQFF; cdr3_nt: TGTGCCAGCAGCCGAAATGTACTAGCGCGCTACAATGAGCAGTTCTTC
d_call: .; clone_size: few; v_call: TRBV20-1; j_call: TRBJ2-7; cdr3_aa: CSARVLSGAGYEQYF; cdr3_nt: TGCAGTGCTAGAGTTCTGTCAGGGGCCGGCTACGAGCAGTACTTC
d_call: .; clone_size: few; v_call: TRBV15; j_call: TRBJ1-1; cdr3_aa: CATSSLVRAWGEAFF; cdr3_nt: TGTGCCACCAGCAGTCTGGTCAGGGCCTGGGGTGAAGCTTTCTTT
d_call: .; clone_size: few; v_call: TRBV6-2/TRBV6-3; j_call: TRBJ2-1; cdr3_aa: CASSYSRLGQFF; cdr3_nt: TGTGCCAGCAGTTACTCGCGCCTTGGGCAGTTCTTC
d_call: TRBD2; clone_size: .; v_call: TRBV7-2; j_call: TRBJ2-2; cdr3_aa: CASSSLLAANTGELFF; cdr3_nt: TGTGCCAGCAGCTCCCTACTAGCGGCGAACACCGGGGAGCTGTTTTTT
d_call: TRBD1; clone_size: .; v_call: TRBV5-4; j_call: TRBJ2-1; cdr3_aa: CASSLEGQRHNEQFF; cdr3_nt: TGTGCCAGCAGCTTGGAGGGACAGAGACACAATGAGCAGTTCTTC
d_call: TRBD1; clone_size: many; v_call: TRBV7-9; j_call: TRBJ1-2; cdr3_aa: CASSSGTGDYGYTF; cdr3_nt: TGCGCCAGCAGTTCCGGGACAGGAGACTATGGCTACACCTTC
d_call: .; clone_size: .; v_call: TRBV7-2; j_call: TRBJ2-3; cdr3_aa: CASSPSPVPTDTQYF; cdr3_nt: TGTGCCAGCAGCCCTTCCCCGGTACCCACAGATACGCAGTATTTT
d_call: .; clone_size: .; v_call: TRBV5-1; j_call: TRBJ2-3; cdr3_aa: CASSFGGPTDTQYF; cdr3_nt: TGCGCCAGCAGCTTCGGGGGGCCGACAGATACGCAGTATTTT
d_call: .; clone_size: few; v_call: TRBV29-1; j_call: TRBJ2-1; cdr3_aa: CSVRTYNEQFF; cdr3_nt: TGCAGCGTTCGGACGTACAATGAGCAGTTCTTC
d_call: .; clone_size: .; v_call: TRBV6-1; j_call: TRBJ1-2; cdr3_aa: CASSVSRVGGYTF; cdr3_nt: TGTGCCAGCAGTGTGAGCAGGGTAGGAGGCTACACCTTC
d_call: .; clone_size: .; v_call: TRBV10-3; j_call: TRBJ1-5; cdr3_aa: CATRGLSGQPQHF; cdr3_nt: TGTGCCACCCGGGGCCTTTCGGGGCAGCCCCAGCATTTT
d_call: .; clone_size: once; v_call: TRBV7-9; j_call: TRBJ2-6; cdr3_aa: CASSHPITSGANVLTF; cdr3_nt: TGTGCCAGCAGCCACCCCATCACGAGTGGGGCCAACGTCCTGACTTTC
d_call: .; clone_size: .; v_call: TRBV5-1; j_call: TRBJ2-7; cdr3_aa: CASSLGTAPSYEQYF; cdr3_nt: TGCGCCAGCAGCTTGGGGACAGCCCCCTCCTACGAGCAGTACTTC
d_call: .; clone_size: .; v_call: TRBV12-3/TRBV12-4; j_call: TRBJ1-1; cdr3_aa: CASSSPGDGRTEAFF; cdr3_nt: TGTGCCAGCAGTTCCCCCGGAGACGGGAGGACTGAAGCTTTCTTT
d_call: .; clone_size: .; v_call: TRBV20-1; j_call: TRBJ2-1; cdr3_aa: CSARGDPADEQFF; cdr3_nt: TGCAGTGCTAGAGGTGACCCGGCGGATGAGCAGTTCTTC
d_call: .; clone_size: .; v_call: TRBV29-1; j_call: TRBJ1-1; cdr3_aa: CSVPGPGNTEAFF; cdr3_nt: TGCAGCGTTCCGGGACCGGGGAACACTGAAGCTTTCTTT
d_call: .; clone_size: .; v_call: TRBV2; j_call: TRBJ2-7; cdr3_aa: CASNRVAYEQYF; cdr3_nt: TGTGCCAGCAACAGGGTGGCCTACGAGCAGTACTTC
d_call: .; clone_size: few; v_call: TRBV7-2; j_call: TRBJ2-5; cdr3_aa: CASSLSRDAVETQYF; cdr3_nt: TGTGCCAGCAGCTTATCCCGGGACGCGGTAGAGACCCAGTACTTC
d_call: TRBD1; clone_size: few; v_call: TRBV15; j_call: TRBJ1-5; cdr3_aa: CATSWDRANQPQHF; cdr3_nt: TGTGCCACCAGCTGGGACAGGGCCAATCAGCCCCAGCATTTT
d_call: .; clone_size: few; v_call: TRBV13; j_call: TRBJ2-2; cdr3_aa: CASSLRGHLNTGELFF; cdr3_nt: TGTGCCAGCAGCTTACGAGGACACCTGAACACCGGGGAGCTGTTTTTT
d_call: .; clone_size: .; v_call: TRBV24-1; j_call: TRBJ2-7; cdr3_aa: CATSQAYEQYF; cdr3_nt: TGTGCCACCAGCCAAGCCTACGAGCAGTACTTC
d_call: .; clone_size: .; v_call: TRBV14; j_call: TRBJ2-1; cdr3_aa: CASSQDLDEQFF; cdr3_nt: TGTGCCAGCAGCCAAGATCTCGATGAGCAGTTCTTC
d_call: .; clone_size: .; v_call: TRBV24-1; j_call: TRBJ2-2; cdr3_aa: CATGDPGELFF; cdr3_nt: TGTGCCACCGGGGATCCCGGGGAGCTGTTTTTT
d_call: TRBD2; clone_size: few; v_call: TRBV2; j_call: TRBJ2-7; cdr3_aa: CASRDRDYLPEQYF; cdr3_nt: TGTGCCAGCAGGGATAGGGACTACCTCCCGGAGCAGTACTTC
d_call: .; clone_size: .; v_call: TRBV9; j_call: TRBJ2-3; cdr3_aa: CASSVSPSRTDTQYF; cdr3_nt: TGTGCCAGCAGCGTATCTCCTAGTAGGACAGATACGCAGTATTTT
d_call: .; clone_size: few; v_call: TRBV5-1; j_call: TRBJ2-3; cdr3_aa: CASSNGTLNTDTQYF; cdr3_nt: TGCGCCAGCAGCAACGGGACTCTAAACACAGATACGCAGTATTTT
d_call: .; clone_size: .; v_call: TRBV11-2; j_call: TRBJ2-2; cdr3_aa: CASSRSLTRDGTGELFF; cdr3_nt: TGTGCCAGCAGCCGCTCGCTAACCCGGGACGGCACCGGGGAGCTGTTTTTT
d_call: .; clone_size: .; v_call: TRBV7-9; j_call: TRBJ2-1; cdr3_aa: CASSLWSASDFNEQFF; cdr3_nt: TGTGCCAGCAGCTTATGGTCGGCTAGCGACTTCAATGAGCAGTTCTTC
d_call: .; clone_size: few; v_call: TRBV20-1; j_call: TRBJ1-1; cdr3_aa: CSALTTGLAEAFF; cdr3_nt: TGCAGTGCCCTAACAACAGGGCTGGCTGAAGCTTTCTTT
d_call: TRBD2; clone_size: .; v_call: TRBV6-6; j_call: TRBJ2-6; cdr3_aa: CASSGLAGLGGANVLTF; cdr3_nt: TGTGCCAGCAGCGGACTAGCGGGTCTAGGTGGGGCCAACGTCCTGACTTTC
d_call: TRBD1; clone_size: .; v_call: TRBV7-8; j_call: TRBJ1-3; cdr3_aa: CASSPREGAAGNTIYF; cdr3_nt: TGTGCCAGCAGCCCCCGCGAGGGGGCGGCTGGAAACACCATATATTTT
d_call: TRBD1; clone_size: .; v_call: TRBV10-3; j_call: TRBJ1-5; cdr3_aa: CAISGTGRNQPQHF; cdr3_nt: TGTGCCATCAGTGGGACAGGTCGCAATCAGCCCCAGCATTTT
d_call: .; clone_size: few; v_call: TRBV2; j_call: TRBJ2-2; cdr3_aa: CASNNILHTGELFF; cdr3_nt: TGTGCCAGCAACAACATTCTTCATACCGGGGAGCTGTTTTTT
d_call: TRBD2; clone_size: .; v_call: TRBV20-1; j_call: TRBJ2-7; cdr3_aa: CSARDRTSFYEQYF; cdr3_nt: TGCAGTGCTAGAGATCGGACTAGCTTCTACGAGCAGTACTTC
d_call: .; clone_size: few; v_call: TRBV9; j_call: TRBJ2-6; cdr3_aa: CASGSSTGGANVLTF; cdr3_nt: TGTGCCAGCGGCTCGTCGACGGGGGGGGCCAACGTCCTGACTTTC
d_call: TRBD2; clone_size: .; v_call: TRBV5-1; j_call: TRBJ2-7; cdr3_aa: CASSLVASGNYEQYF; cdr3_nt: TGCGCCAGCAGCTTGGTGGCTAGCGGGAACTACGAGCAGTACTTC
d_call: TRBD2; clone_size: .; v_call: TRBV7-2; j_call: TRBJ2-5; cdr3_aa: CASSSTASGRGLETQYF; cdr3_nt: TGTGCCAGCAGCTCGACCGCTAGCGGGAGGGGTTTAGAGACCCAGTACTTC
d_call: TRBD1; clone_size: .; v_call: TRBV9; j_call: TRBJ2-7; cdr3_aa: CASSAGDRAALEQYF; cdr3_nt: TGTGCCAGCAGCGCGGGGGACAGGGCAGCTTTAGAGCAGTACTTC
d_call: TRBD1; clone_size: many; v_call: TRBV7-7; j_call: TRBJ2-3; cdr3_aa: CASSRGQGADTQYF; cdr3_nt: TGTGCTAGCAGCCGCGGACAGGGGGCAGATACGCAGTATTTT
d_call: .; clone_size: .; v_call: TRBV20-1; j_call: TRBJ1-1; cdr3_aa: CGARQYTEAFF; cdr3_nt: TGCGGTGCCCGACAGTACACTGAAGCTTTCTTT
d_call: .; clone_size: .; v_call: TRBV3-1; j_call: TRBJ2-5; cdr3_aa: CASSHRTGQETQYF; cdr3_nt: TGTGCCAGCAGCCATCGGACGGGTCAAGAGACCCAGTACTTC
d_call: TRBD2; clone_size: few; v_call: TRBV15; j_call: TRBJ2-1; cdr3_aa: CATSRQRDNNEQFF; cdr3_nt: TGTGCCACCAGCAGGCAGCGGGATAACAATGAGCAGTTCTTC
d_call: .; clone_size: few; v_call: TRBV29-1; j_call: TRBJ2-7; cdr3_aa: CSVSTESSYEQYF; cdr3_nt: TGCAGCGTTTCGACAGAGAGCTCCTACGAGCAGTACTTC
d_call: .; clone_size: .; v_call: TRBV5-1; j_call: TRBJ1-2; cdr3_aa: CASSNRDRYTF; cdr3_nt: TGCGCCAGCAGCAACAGGGATCGCTACACCTTC
d_call: .; clone_size: .; v_call: TRBV7-9; j_call: TRBJ1-1; cdr3_aa: CASSSPRGGGTEAFF; cdr3_nt: TGTGCCAGCAGCTCCCCCAGGGGAGGGGGCACTGAAGCTTTCTTT